A selection of T cell receptor beta chains follows, all from one sample in a study of blood T cell repertoires in COVID-19. Clones were sequenced by immunoSEQ multiplex PCR, and TCRdb holds only the in-frame ones, with some missing. The repertoire has around 97,000 clones, around 90% of them found once; the top ten carry about a sixth. The sequencing input was peripheral blood. These receptors were collected from a woman older than 75 in a cohort sampled during active COVID-19. Each CDR3 is given with its conserved first and last residue. D genes are given only for firm matches. Size values are once, few and many counts, or a class for expanded clones, and some rows have none.

>TRBV27|NA|NA|TRBJ2-7
TGTGCCAGCAGTCCCGACAGCTCCTACGAGCAGTACTTC
CASSPDSSYEQYF
>TRBV19|TRBD1|NA|TRBJ2-5
TGTGCCAGTAGCCTACAGGGGGCAAGCGAGACCCAGTACTTC
CASSLQGASETQYF
>TRBV6-5|TRBD1|NA|TRBJ1-1
TGTGCCAGCAGACCCGGACAGGGGGCAGTAGCTTTCTTT
CASRPGQGAVAFF
>TRBV5-4|TRBD1|once|TRBJ2-3
TGTGCCAGCAGCCCACCCCCGACAGGGGGCATCGGCACAGATACGCAGTATTTT
CASSPPPTGGIGTDTQYF
>TRBV24-1|TRBD2|NA|TRBJ2-1
TGTGCCACCAGTGATCCTAGCGGGATAAGCTACAATGAGCAGTTCTTC
CATSDPSGISYNEQFF
>TRBV15|NA|NA|TRBJ2-7
TGTGCCACCAGCAGAGCAGGCATCTACGAGCAGTACTTC
CATSRAGIYEQYF
>TRBV7-2|TRBD2|NA|TRBJ2-5
TGTGCCAGCAGCGCCCTAGCGGGCCAAGAGACCCAGTACTTC
CASSALAGQETQYF
>TRBV28|NA|NA|TRBJ2-3
TGTGCCAGCAGTTTGGGCGGGAGCACAGATACGCAGTATTTT
CASSLGGSTDTQYF
>TRBV5-1|NA|NA|TRBJ2-3
TGCGCCAGCAGCACCGGGACTGGGGGTGGTACAGATACGCAGTATTTT
CASSTGTGGGTDTQYF
>TRBV7-9|TRBD2|NA|TRBJ2-7
TGTGCCAGCAGCACCGCAGGGGCTAGCGGGTATGAGTACGAGCAGTACTTC
CASSTAGASGYEYEQYF
>TRBV6-4|NA|few|TRBJ1-4
TGTGCCAGCAGTGACGGGGGAGGGGAAAAACTGTTTTTT
CASSDGGGEKLFF
>TRBV5-1|NA|NA|TRBJ1-2
TGCGCCAGCAGCACCTTACAAGACTCCTATGGCTACACCTTC
CASSTLQDSYGYTF
>TRBV28|NA|NA|TRBJ2-7
TGTGCCAGCAGTAGTTCGGAGGGGGGGGCGTCCTACGAGCAGTACTTC
CASSSSEGGASYEQYF
>TRBV27|NA|NA|TRBJ2-3
TGTGCCAGCAGTTTATCTCCTAGAGGCACAGATACGCAGTATTTT
CASSLSPRGTDTQYF
>TRBV5-1|NA|NA|TRBJ1-1
TGCGCCAGCAGCTTGGGACAGGCCCTCACTGAAGCTTTCTTT
CASSLGQALTEAFF
>TRBV18|NA|NA|TRBJ2-1
TGTGCCAGCTCTCTACCACTGTCGGGAGAGGTTTACAATGAGCAGTTCTTC
CASSLPLSGEVYNEQFF
>TRBV6-5|TRBD2|NA|TRBJ2-5
TGTGCCAGCAGTTACGCCGGGACTAGTTGGGTGGAGACCCAGTACTTC
CASSYAGTSWVETQYF
>TRBV5-6|NA|NA|TRBJ1-4
TGTGCCAGCAGCTTGGACGATGGGGGCAATGAAAAACTGTTTTTT
CASSLDDGGNEKLFF
>TRBV18|TRBD1|NA|TRBJ1-1
TGTGCCAGCTCTGTCTTGGGACAGTGGGACACTGAAGCTTTCTTT
CASSVLGQWDTEAFF
>TRBV30|NA|NA|TRBJ1-4
TGTGCCTGGAGTGTAACCGGACTCACAGAAAAACTGTTTTTT
CAWSVTGLTEKLFF
>TRBV15|TRBD1|NA|TRBJ1-3
TGTGCCACCAGCAGAGAGGACAGGCTCTCTGGAAACACCATATATTTT
CATSREDRLSGNTIYF
>TRBV5-1|TRBD2|NA|TRBJ2-2
TGCGCCAGCAGCCCCGTTAGCGGGATGATCACCGGGGAGCTGTTTTTT
CASSPVSGMITGELFF
>TRBV28|TRBD2|once|TRBJ2-4
TGTGCCAGCGCCGGGGGGCGGGAGGTTACTGGGATTCAGTACTTC
CASAGGREVTGIQYF
>TRBV13|NA|NA|TRBJ1-4
TGTGCCAGCAGCTTAAGAGGGATGCGAACGACTAATGAAAAACTGTTTTTT
CASSLRGMRTTNEKLFF
>TRBV27|TRBD1|NA|TRBJ2-1
TGTGCCAGCCGAAACAGGGGCGAGGGGGCTGATGAGCAGTTCTTC
CASRNRGEGADEQFF
>TRBV25-1|NA|NA|TRBJ2-3
TGTGCCAGCAGTGAACTAGCCCTCACAAACACAGATACGCAGTATTTT
CASSELALTNTDTQYF
>TRBV7-3|NA|NA|TRBJ1-5
TGTGCCAGCAGCATGGACAGAAATCAGCCCCAGCATTTT
CASSMDRNQPQHF
>TRBV5-1|TRBD1|NA|TRBJ1-3
TGCGCCAGCAGCTTCGAACAGGGGACTGGAAACACCATATATTTT
CASSFEQGTGNTIYF
>TRBV9|NA|NA|TRBJ2-2
TGTGCCAGCAGCGACCCGGCTGGGCCTGGCACCGGGGAGCTGTTTTTT
CASSDPAGPGTGELFF
>TRBV5-4|NA|NA|TRBJ2-5
TGTGCCAGCAGCCTAAGTCCGGCCACTAAAGAGACCCAGTACTTC
CASSLSPATKETQYF
>TRBV3-1/TRBV3-2|NA|NA|TRBJ2-2
TGTGCCAGCAGCCAAGATCTCGTCGGGGAGCTGTTTTTT
CASSQDLVGELFF
>TRBV6-5|TRBD1|NA|TRBJ1-5
TGTGCCAGCAGTTCCCAGGGGGTGGGCAATCAGCCCCAGCATTTT
CASSSQGVGNQPQHF
>TRBV10-1|NA|few|TRBJ1-1
TGCGCCAGCAGTGTTTGGAGAACACCATGGACTGAAGCTTTCTTT
CASSVWRTPWTEAFF
>TRBV1|NA|NA|TRBJ2-4
TGCACCAGCAGCCAAGATGGAGGGACTAGCGGGGGACCAACGGGGGAAAACATTCAGTACTTC
CTSSQDGGTSGGPTGENIQYF
>TRBV18|NA|NA|TRBJ2-1
TGTGCCAGCTCACCCGGGACACCTGGGGGATACAATGAGCAGTTCTTC
CASSPGTPGGYNEQFF
>TRBV5-4|TRBD1|NA|TRBJ2-3
TGTGCCAGCAGCTGGACAGGGAGCACAGATACGCAGTATTTT
CASSWTGSTDTQYF
>TRBV11-3|NA|once|TRBJ2-7
TGTGCCAGCAGCTTAACTAGCAGCTACGAGCAGTACTTC
CASSLTSSYEQYF
>TRBV15|TRBD2|once|TRBJ2-1
TGTGCCACCAGCAGAGGACAACTAGCGGGGTTTTCCAATGAGCAGTTCTTC
CATSRGQLAGFSNEQFF
>TRBV6-4|NA|NA|TRBJ2-2
TGTGCCAGCAGGACGGAGGGGAGTTTGTCCGGGGAGCTGTTTTTT
CASRTEGSLSGELFF
>TRBV7-9|TRBD2|few|TRBJ2-7
TGTGCCAGCAGCTTACTGAGCGGGATGGCACCTTACGAGCAGTACTTC
CASSLLSGMAPYEQYF
>TRBV27|NA|once|TRBJ1-1
TGTGCCAGCAGTCTCGGGGGGGGCTACACTGAAGCTTTCTTT
CASSLGGGYTEAFF
>TRBV5-1|NA|NA|TRBJ2-1
TGCGCCAGCAGCGTGGGTTCCAATCTAATCAATGAGCAGTTCTTC
CASSVGSNLINEQFF
>TRBV29-1|NA|NA|TRBJ1-2
TGCAGCGCCGGAGGTACTCCCGGGGGCTACACCTTC
CSAGGTPGGYTF
>TRBV5-1|NA|NA|TRBJ2-7
TGCGCCAGCAGCACGTCAGGGGCCCTCTCCTACGAGCAGTACTTC
CASSTSGALSYEQYF
>TRBV2|NA|few|TRBJ1-1
TGTGCCAACCCGCCAGGTCTCTCCACTGAAGCTTTCTTT
CANPPGLSTEAFF
>TRBV18|TRBD1|NA|TRBJ2-1
TGTGCCAGCTCAGTCTCCGGGACAGGGAGGGAGCAGTTCTTC
CASSVSGTGREQFF
>TRBV6-5|NA|NA|TRBJ1-6
TGTGCCAGCACCCCACAGGGATGGCCTTCACCCCTCCACTTT
CASTPQGWPSPLHF
>TRBV27|TRBD1|NA|TRBJ1-2
TGTGCCAAGGACAGGGGGAGATTAGGCTATGGCTACACCTTC
CAKDRGRLGYGYTF
>TRBV7-9|NA|once|TRBJ2-2
TGTGCCAGCAGCTTAGATCGCACCGGGGAGCTGTTTTTT
CASSLDRTGELFF
>TRBV5-6|TRBD2|NA|TRBJ2-5
TGTGCCAGCAGTCCACTAGCGGGGGTCGTGGAGACCCAGTACTTC
CASSPLAGVVETQYF
>TRBV28|NA|NA|TRBJ1-3
TGTGCCAGCAGTTTAAGGAGTATCTCTGGAAACACCATATATTTT
CASSLRSISGNTIYF
>TRBV11-3|NA|NA|TRBJ2-7
TGTGCCAGCAGCTATCGGGTAACCTACGAGCAGTACTTC
CASSYRVTYEQYF
>TRBV5-6|TRBD1|NA|TRBJ1-4
TGTGCCAGCGGACAGGGGGCCCGAGAAAAACTGTTTTTT
CASGQGAREKLFF
>TRBV20-1|NA|NA|TRBJ2-7
TGCAGTGCTAGTGTCGGGGGTTATAACGAGCAGTACTTC
CSASVGGYNEQYF
>TRBV10-3|NA|NA|TRBJ2-7
TGTGCCATCAGTGAGTCGCCTAACCACGAGCAGTACTTC
CAISESPNHEQYF
>TRBV27|NA|NA|TRBJ2-1
TGTGCCAGCAGTTTAGTGGGTGGAGCCCACAATGAGCAGTTCTTC
CASSLVGGAHNEQFF
>TRBV6-5|TRBD2|NA|TRBJ2-1
TGTGCCAGCCTAGCCCGGGACTACTCCTACAATGAGCAGTTCTTC
CASLARDYSYNEQFF
>TRBV6-5|NA|NA|TRBJ2-3
TGTGCCAGCGCCGGGACTTCCCAGAAAGATACGCAGTATTTT
CASAGTSQKDTQYF
>TRBV6-2/TRBV6-3|TRBD2|NA|TRBJ2-1
TGTGCCAGCAGCAGGACTAGCGGTCCAAGCTCCTACAATGAGCAGTTCTTC
CASSRTSGPSSYNEQFF